The 19 T cell receptor beta chains below were found in one sample sequenced in a study of T cell responses to AZD1222 COVID-19 vaccine. The protocol was immunoSEQ multiplex PCR, while the TCRdb copy is restricted to in-frame clones and leaves out a portion. The top ten clones hold around 3.5% of a sample with over 140,000 clones, 90% to 95% of them seen once. Sequenced here: peripheral blood, sampled 28 days after the second AZD1222 dose. All receptors derive from an adult who received the AZD1222 COVID-19 vaccine.

This rearrangement joins TRBV4-3 to TRBJ1-1, with D hard to call. Looked up from germline, CDR1 is LGHNA and CDR2 is YSLEER. The V end lost 4 bases, the J end lost 3 bases, and 15 bases lay between the germline ends. The CDR3 runs 15 residues. The CDR3 loop is CASSLGGDRDTEAFF. CDR3 nucleotides: TGCGCCAGCAGCCTGGGCGGCGATCGGGACACTGAAGCTTTCTTT.

The V gene is TRBV28, the J gene TRBJ1-5; no definite D call. Germline CDR1 is MDHEN and CDR2 is SYDVKM. V lost 5 bases and J 9 bases, leaving 26 bases between the germline ends. CDR3 length equals 17 residues. The chain's CDR3 is CASSPLDDFGKEGPQHF. The CDR3 coding sequence is TGTGCCAGCAGTCCCCTGGATGACTTTGGGAAAGAAGGGCCCCAGCATTTT.

J is TRBJ2-7 and V is TRBV6-5, with 8 nucleotides matching TRBD1. The CDR3 is made up of 13 amino acids. Germline CDR1 is MNHEY and CDR2 is SVGAGI. Trimming took 6 bases from V and 3 from J; bases not matched to a gene: 4. The chain's CDR3 is CASSRGRDYEQYF. CDR3 nucleotide sequence: TGTGCCAGCAGCAGGGGGCGGGACTACGAGCAGTACTTC.

This rearrangement joins TRBV7-6 to TRBJ2-1; D unresolved. The ends were cut back, 1 base at V and 9 bases at J, with 7 bases in the middle. The CDR3 is made up of 12 amino acids. Per germline, CDR1 SGHVS and CDR2 FNYEAQ. The CDR3 spells CASSLGAGEQFF. CDR3 sequence (DNA): TGTGCCAGCAGCTTAGGGGCTGGTGAGCAGTTCTTC.

Only one count was recorded for this clone. The chain is built from TRBV9 and TRBJ1-2; 7 bases match TRBD1. V lost 0 bases, J lost 7 bases, and 6 bases stayed unmatched. In germline, CDR1 is SGDLS, CDR2 YYNGEE. CDR3 length equals 14 residues. The CDR3 bases are TGTGCCAGCAGCGTAGCTGGAGGGGGCCTTGGCTACACCTTC. Protein product: CASSVAGGGLGYTF.

The chain is built from TRBV28 and TRBJ1-2; D uncertain. This CDR3 region has 16 residues. Trimming removed 5 bases from V and 4 bases from J, with 20 bases in between. Germline V gene sequence: CDR1 MDHEN, CDR2 SYDVKM. DNA for the CDR3: TGTGCCAGCAGTCCCGACGGCGCAGGAACCCTCTATGGCTACACCTTC. The encoded protein is CASSPDGAGTLYGYTF.

The V gene is TRBV30, the J gene TRBJ1-5; D ambiguous. There are 11 residues in the CDR3. V lost 4 bases to trimming and J lost 7 bases, with 8 bases between them. Per the germline V gene, CDR1 is GTSNPN and CDR2 is SVGIG (reference sequence). The CDR3 region has the DNA TGTGCCTGGATCCCTGACCAGCCCCAGCATTTT. Protein sequence: CAWIPDQPQHF.

The chain employs TRBV3-1 (or the pseudogene TRBV3-2) and TRBJ1-2; 9 nucleotides match TRBD1. CDR3 length equals 17 residues. V shed 5 bases, J shed 0 bases, and the junction held 10 bases outside the gene matches. Germline V gene lookup returns CDR1 LGHDT and CDR2 YNNKEL (reference sequence). CDR3 nucleotide sequence: TGTGCCAGCAGCGTATGGGGACAGGGACTTTCTAACTATGGCTACACCTTC. Translated: CASSVWGQGLSNYGYTF.

The J gene is TRBJ1-5, the V gene TRBV7-9; TRBD1 is a possible D gene (5 bases). Germline CDR1 SEHNR, CDR2 FQNEAQ (reference sequence). This CDR3 spans 15 amino acids. V was shortened by 4 bases and J by 7 bases, with 17 bases between the two germline ends. The CDR3 is CASSSSVGSGQPQHF. DNA for the CDR3: TGTGCCAGCAGCTCCTCGGTGGGTTCAGGGCAGCCCCAGCATTTT.

This rearrangement joins TRBV6-5 to TRBJ2-2; 7 bases are a match to TRBD1. Germline loops: CDR1 MNHEY, CDR2 SVGAGI. The CDR3 has 14 amino acids. V lost 10 bases and J lost 1; bases outside the gene matches: 6. The CDR3 sequence: CAIPGQMNTGELFF. DNA for the CDR3: TGTGCCATCCCGGGACAGATGAACACCGGGGAGCTGTTTTTT.

This chain's CDR3 is CASRGGTGNTEAFF. The CDR3 coding sequence is TGTGCCAGTCGGGGGGGGACGGGGAACACTGAAGCTTTCTTT. This chain links TRBV28 with TRBJ1-1; D might be TRBD1 (5 bases). The germline V and J ends were trimmed by 9 bases and 1 base, with 15 bases remaining between them. Germline V gene data show CDR1 as MDHEN and CDR2 as SYDVKM. The CDR3 is made up of 14 amino acids.

V is TRBV15 and J is TRBJ2-7; possible D gene TRBD2, 5 bases. The CDR3 extends over 17 amino acids. The germline V gene encodes CDR1 LNHNV and CDR2 YYDKDF (reference sequence). The ends were cut back, 1 base at V and 0 bases at J, with 16 bases in the middle. CDR3 nucleotides: TGTGCCACCAGCAGAGGGCCGAGCGGAACCGGCTCCTACGAGCAGTACTTC. Translating it yields CATSRGPSGTGSYEQYF. Full variable domain (outside the CDR3, taken from reference TRBV15 and TRBJ2-7): DAMVIQNPRYQVTQFGKPVTLSCSQTLNHNVMYWYQQKSSQAPKLLFHYYDKDFNNEADTPDNFQSRRPNTSFCFLDIRSPGLGDTAMYLCATSRGPSGTGSYEQYFGPGTRLTVT.

The chain links TRBV11-3 to TRBJ2-3, with TRBD2 matching 7 bases. The junction had 5 bases not matched to a gene; V was cut back by 2 bases and J by 0 bases. CDR3 length equals 16 residues. The germline V gene encodes CDR1 SGHNT and CDR2 YENEEA. The CDR3 is CASSLFGGSSTDTQYF. In DNA form, the CDR3 reads TGTGCCAGCAGCTTATTTGGCGGGAGTAGCACAGATACGCAGTATTTT.

The genes are TRBV5-1 and TRBJ1-5; D gene ambiguous. From germline, CDR1 is SGHRS and CDR2 YFSETQ. The CDR3 sequence is 14 residues long. Trimming took 6 bases from V and 2 from J, leaving 12 bases between them. Here the CDR3 DNA reads TGCGCCAGCAAGGTCGCGGCGGGCAATCAGCCCCAGCATTTT. Protein: CASKVAAGNQPQHF.

This chain links TRBV11-2 with TRBJ1-5; perhaps TRBD1 as D (6 bases). The CDR3 has 15 amino acids. Germline loops: CDR1 SGHAT, CDR2 FQNNGV. Trimming took off 4 bases at V and 6 bases at J, with 16 bases between the two ends. The CDR3 spells CASSSNTGFGQPQHF. In nucleotides, the CDR3 is TGTGCCAGCAGCTCGAACACAGGGTTCGGTCAGCCCCAGCATTTT.

The rearrangement uses TRBV4-2 and TRBJ2-7, with 10 bases fitting TRBD2. The germline CDR1 and CDR2 sequences are LGHNA and YNFKEQ. This CDR3 spans 16 amino acids. J lost 9 bases, V lost 0 bases, and 11 bases had no gene match. The CDR3 sequence: CASSQDLASGRQSQYF. DNA of the CDR3: TGTGCCAGCAGCCAAGATCTGGCTAGCGGGAGACAATCGCAGTACTTC.

The chain has TRBV7-2 and TRBJ2-5; D remains ambiguous. The CDR3 sequence is 13 residues long. The V and J ends lost 2 bases and 5 bases respectively, with 9 bases between them. CDR1 and CDR2 from the germline V gene are SGHTA and FQGNSA. DNA of the CDR3: TGTGCCAGCAGCTTATCTTCGGGTGAGACCCAGTACTTC. Translation gives CASSLSSGETQYF.

V gene TRBV5-1 combines with J gene TRBJ2-1, with unresolved D. The CDR3 has 15 amino acids. Trimming removed 0 bases from V and 2 bases from J, with 9 bases in between. Germline values: CDR1 SGHRS, CDR2 YFSETQ. Here the CDR3 reads CASSLEGATYNEQFF. CDR3 sequence (DNA): TGCGCCAGCAGCTTGGAGGGCGCGACCTACAATGAGCAGTTCTTC.

This chain links TRBV20-1 with TRBJ2-1, with TRBD2 identical over 9 bases. This CDR3 spans 14 amino acids. V dropped 3 bases and J dropped 6; count of bases not matched to a gene: 6. Germline assignment: CDR1 DFQATT and CDR2 SNEGSKA (reference sequence). The CDR3 DNA reads as TGCAGTGCTAGTGGCGGGAGGGCCGCCAATGAGCAGTTCTTC. Translation: CSASGGRAANEQFF.